These 23 T cell receptor beta chains share one sample of origin, sequenced in a study of identifying expanded T cells in peripheral blood. Method: immunoSEQ multiplex PCR; TCRdb's copy keeps in-frame clones and lacks some. Of tens of thousands of clones in the sample, 70% to 90% were seen once. Sequenced input: blood. The receptor source for this set is a person aged 18-69 years in good health.

This chain uses TRBV15 with TRBJ2-5, with a tentative D call TRBD2 (6 bases). Germline-derived CDR1 and CDR2 are LNHNV and YYDKDF (reference sequence). This CDR3 contains 16 residues. Trimming left V 3 bases short and J 4 bases short, with 18 bases between. As DNA, the CDR3 is TGTGCCACCAGCAGGGGCCGGGGCGGGGATGTAGAGACCCAGTACTTC. Residues: CATSRGRGGDVETQYF.

The chain is built from TRBV19 and TRBJ2-7; a weak D match, TRBD1 (6 bases). V lost 1 base and J 1 base, leaving 8 bases between the germline ends. This CDR3 is built from 14 residues. Germline values: CDR1 LNHDA, CDR2 SQIVND (reference sequence). CDR3 sequence: CASSIVQGSYEQYF. The CDR3 nucleotides are TGTGCCAGTAGTATAGTCCAGGGGTCCTACGAGCAGTACTTC.

This chain uses TRBV5-4 with TRBJ2-1, with unresolved D. V was pared by 2 bases and J by 3 bases, with 12 bases between. CDR3 length: 15 residues. Germline CDR1 and CDR2: SGHNT and YYREEE (reference sequence). The CDR3 reads CASSFHSSFYNEQFF. In nucleotides, the CDR3 is TGTGCCAGCAGCTTCCACAGCTCCTTCTACAATGAGCAGTTCTTC. Complete variable domain (other parts from reference TRBV5-4 and TRBJ2-1): ETGVTQSPTHLIKTRGQQVTLRCSSQSGHNTVSWYQQALGQGPQFIFQYYREEENGRGNFPPRFSGLQFPNYSSELNVNALELDDSALYLCASSFHSSFYNEQFFGPGTRLTVL.

The J gene is TRBJ1-4, the V gene TRBV19; possible D gene TRBD1, 5 bases. CDR1 is LNHDA and CDR2 is SQIVND in the germline V gene (reference sequence). The V end lost 1 base, the J end lost 4 bases, and 10 bases lay between the germline ends. The CDR3 runs 15 residues. The CDR3 nucleotides read TGTGCCAGTAGTATAGTAACAGGTCGTAATGAAAAACTGTTTTTT. Protein product: CASSIVTGRNEKLFF.

The rearrangement joins TRBV28 to TRBJ1-1; 8 nucleotides match TRBD1. Germline loops: CDR1 MDHEN, CDR2 SYDVKM. With V trimmed by 6 bases and J by 1 base, 10 bases remained unmatched. The CDR3 is made up of 16 amino acids. This chain's CDR3 is CASRPDRGTGNTEAFF. The CDR3 coding sequence is TGTGCCAGCAGACCAGATCGCGGGACAGGGAACACTGAAGCTTTCTTT.

The CDR3 DNA reads TGTGCCAGCAGCGTAGGCGGGGCTAACTATGGCTACACCTTC. Translation: CASSVGGANYGYTF. The chain links TRBV9 to TRBJ1-2; D remains unclear. From germline, CDR1 is SGDLS and CDR2 YYNGEE. V was shortened by 0 bases and J by 0 bases, with 6 bases between the two germline ends. The CDR3 sequence is 14 residues long.

This chain connects TRBV9 to TRBJ2-1; TRBD1 matches at 12 bases. The CDR3 totals 15 residues. CDR1 is SGDLS and CDR2 is YYNGEE in the germline V gene. The V and J ends lost 4 bases and 8 bases, in that order; junction bases with no gene match: 7. The CDR3: CASSQGDRGLDEQFF. The CDR3 DNA reads as TGTGCCAGCAGCCAAGGGGACAGGGGGCTCGATGAGCAGTTCTTC.

This chain uses TRBV27 with TRBJ2-3; the D is unclear. CDR1 and CDR2 from the germline V gene are MNHEY and SMNVEV (reference sequence). This CDR3 contains 12 residues. Trimming took 5 bases from V and 3 from J, leaving 6 bases between them. Here the CDR3 reads CASSPRTDTQYF. The DNA for the CDR3 is TGTGCCAGCAGTCCTAGAACAGATACGCAGTATTTT.

The J gene is TRBJ1-2, the V gene TRBV27; 7 bases are a match to TRBD1. The CDR3 spans 19 residues. Germline assignment: CDR1 MNHEY and CDR2 SMNVEV (reference sequence). V shed 5 bases, J shed 4 bases, and the junction held 22 bases outside the gene matches. CDR3 nucleotides: TGTGCCAGCAGTCCACAGGGGACCGTTGGTCTACTATACGGCTATGGCTACACCTTC. Its translation: CASSPQGTVGLLYGYGYTF.

This clone was picked up many times. The V gene is TRBV30, the J gene TRBJ2-2; either TRBD1 or TRBD2 may supply D (5 bases each). Germline lookup yields CDR1 GTSNPN and CDR2 SVGIG (reference sequence). The CDR3 covers 15 residues. V was cut by 3 bases and J by 3 bases, with 14 bases left in between. The CDR3 reads CAWSAADTDTGELFF. CDR3 bases: TGTGCCTGGAGCGCAGCGGACACGGACACCGGGGAGCTGTTTTTT.

This clone has just one count. The chain is built from TRBV6-4 and TRBJ2-2; 8 nucleotides match TRBD2. This CDR3 region has 13 residues. Unmatched junction bases numbered 2, after V lost 3 bases and J lost 8 bases. Germline CDR1 and CDR2: MRHNA and SNTAGT. This chain's CDR3 is CASSEEREGELFF. The DNA of the CDR3 is TGTGCCAGCAGTGAGGAGCGGGAGGGGGAGCTGTTTTTT.

The V gene is TRBV7-3, the J gene TRBJ1-2; D call uncertain. The CDR3 loop spans 15 amino acids. Trimming took 1 base from V and 4 from J, leaving 13 bases between them. CDR1 and CDR2 from the germline V gene are SGHTA and FQGTGA. This CDR3 is CASSLKGGATYGYTF. CDR3 DNA: TGTGCCAGCAGCTTAAAGGGAGGAGCTACCTATGGCTACACCTTC.

This chain joins TRBV27 and TRBJ2-2; 8 nucleotides line up with TRBD1. V trimming: 5 bases; J trimming: 4 bases; junction bases outside the gene matches: 6. From germline, CDR1 is MNHEY and CDR2 SMNVEV (reference sequence). The length of the CDR3 is 15 residues. This chain's CDR3 is CASSPLDRATGELFF. CDR3 DNA sequence: TGTGCCAGCAGTCCCCTGGACAGGGCCACCGGGGAGCTGTTTTTT.

The chain combines TRBV7-2 with TRBJ1-5; D may be TRBD1 (5 bases). CDR1 is SGHTA, CDR2 FQGNSA, per germline. Trimming shortened V by 5 bases and J by 0 bases, and 11 bases separated the two germline ends. The CDR3 is made up of 15 amino acids. CDR3 bases: TGTGCCAGCAGCCACAAGACAGATAGCAATCAGCCCCAGCATTTT. Its protein product is CASSHKTDSNQPQHF.

The V gene is TRBV4-1, the J gene TRBJ2-1; 9 positions match TRBD2. The V gene end was trimmed by 6 bases and the J gene end by 3 bases; junction bases not matched to a gene: 6. The germline gives CDR1 MGHRA, CDR2 YSYEKL. The CDR3 has 15 amino acids. The CDR3 DNA is TGCGCCAGCAGGGTGAGCGGGGGGCTCTACAATGAGCAGTTCTTC. Translated: CASRVSGGLYNEQFF.

This clone was counted a few times. The chain joins TRBV4-1 to TRBJ1-6, with D unresolved. The germline V gene has CDR1 MGHRA and CDR2 YSYEKL. V was cut by 4 bases and J by 9 bases, with 13 bases left in between. The CDR3 extends over 14 amino acids. The CDR3 sequence: CASSPRPEGSPLHF. Here the CDR3 DNA reads TGCGCCAGCAGCCCCAGGCCAGAGGGTTCACCCCTCCACTTT.

This clone was detected only a few times. The rearrangement uses TRBV30 and TRBJ2-2; a possible D gene is TRBD1 (5 bases). Per germline, CDR1 GTSNPN and CDR2 SVGIG (reference sequence). The V end lost 7 bases, the J end lost 1 base, and 13 bases lay between the germline ends. This CDR3 region has 14 residues. The CDR3 DNA is TGTGCCTCCATGGGGCCAGGGAACACCGGGGAGCTGTTTTTT. Amino acids: CASMGPGNTGELFF.

The chain has TRBV14 and TRBJ2-1, with 8 nucleotides matching TRBD1. The V segment lost 4 bases and the J segment 5 bases; nucleotides outside the gene matches: 10. Germline V gene lookup returns CDR1 SGHDN and CDR2 FVKESK. This CDR3 comprises 16 residues. The CDR3 sequence is CASSPGQGKLNNEQFF. The DNA for the CDR3 is TGTGCCAGCAGCCCAGGACAGGGTAAACTCAACAATGAGCAGTTCTTC.

CDR3 sequence (DNA): TGTGCCAGTAGTTGGAGGGGGAGCCCAGATACGCAGTATTTT. Protein product: CASSWRGSPDTQYF. The chain recombines TRBV19 with TRBJ2-3; perhaps D is TRBD1 or TRBD2 (6 bases each). Germline CDR1 and CDR2: LNHDA and SQIVND (reference sequence). This CDR3 contains 14 residues. The V end was cut by 5 bases, the J end by 4 bases, with 13 bases between.

This chain joins TRBV12-5 and TRBJ2-1; no clear D gene. This CDR3 region has 14 residues. Per germline, CDR1 LGHNT and CDR2 FRNRAP. V dropped 3 bases and J dropped 3 bases, with 9 bases sitting between them. The DNA of the CDR3 is TGTGCTAGTGGTTTCCCAGGAATCTACAATGAGCAGTTCTTC. Protein: CASGFPGIYNEQFF.

The chain combines TRBV4-3 with TRBJ1-2; D not resolved. Trimming removed 0 bases at V and 0 bases at J, with 11 bases between. This CDR3 has 16 residues. Germline V gene data show CDR1 as LGHNA and CDR2 as YSLEER. Here the CDR3 reads CASSQDLVSSNYGYTF. In nucleotides, the CDR3 is TGCGCCAGCAGCCAAGATCTTGTAAGCTCTAACTATGGCTACACCTTC.

The J gene is TRBJ1-4, the V gene TRBV25-1; D call uncertain. Looked up from germline, CDR1 is MGHDK and CDR2 is SYGVNS. The CDR3 spans 16 residues. V lost 1 base to trimming and J lost 4 bases, with 13 bases between them. CDR3 amino acids: CASSESWLGSNEKLFF. The CDR3 nucleotides are TGTGCCAGCAGTGAATCCTGGCTGGGTAGTAATGAAAAACTGTTTTTT.

The rearrangement uses TRBV6-5 and TRBJ2-1; perhaps TRBD1 as D (5 bases). Per the germline V gene, CDR1 is MNHEY and CDR2 is SVGAGI. V was trimmed by 0 bases and J by 7 bases, leaving 13 bases between them. CDR3 length: 15 amino acids. The CDR3 spells CASSYSGKHRNEQFF. The CDR3 bases are TGTGCCAGCAGTTACTCAGGGAAACACAGGAATGAGCAGTTCTTC.